This section outlines one T cell receptor beta chain sequence together with its context. Its antigen is unidentified. The data belong to a study of T cells in narcolepsy. Study-wide context: Donors had narcolepsy type 1 or type 2, or were healthy controls.

TCRdb's copy holds only in-frame clones and misses some; the assay was immunoSEQ multiplex PCR. The sample contains some 34,000 clones, roughly 88% of which appear only once. General study findings and limits: No autoreactive T cell clone sequences appeared in some memory CD4+ repertoires. Comparing one patient's CSF and blood CD4+ clonotypes highlighted HCRT- and TRIB2-specific autoreactive clonotypes.

V shed 1 base and J 3 bases; nucleotides not matched to a gene: 6. CDR1 is SGHTA, CDR2 FQGNSA, per germline. The CDR3 runs to 15 residues. The gene calls are TRBV7-2 and TRBJ2-7; 7 nucleotides match TRBD1. The sequenced sample was CD45RA- memory CD4+ T cells from PBMCs. The receptor was derived from a human donor with narcolepsy. The CDR3 DNA is TGTGCCAGCAGCTTAGATGGACAGGCGTTCTACGAGCAGTACTTC. The encoded protein is CASSLDGQAFYEQYF.